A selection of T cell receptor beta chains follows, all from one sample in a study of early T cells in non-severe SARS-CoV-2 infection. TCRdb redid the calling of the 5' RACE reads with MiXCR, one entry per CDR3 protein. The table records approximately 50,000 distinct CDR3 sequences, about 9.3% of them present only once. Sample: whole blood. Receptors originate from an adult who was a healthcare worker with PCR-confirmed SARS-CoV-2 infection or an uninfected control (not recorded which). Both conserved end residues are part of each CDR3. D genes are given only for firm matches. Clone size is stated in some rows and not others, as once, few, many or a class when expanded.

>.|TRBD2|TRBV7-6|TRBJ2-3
CASSPTGTRPPNF
TGTGCCAGCAGCCCGACCGGGACTAGGCCGCCGAATTTT
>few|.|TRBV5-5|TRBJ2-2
CASSYRVSLNTGELFF
TGTGCCAGCAGTTACAGGGTTTCGTTGAACACCGGGGAGCTGTTTTTT
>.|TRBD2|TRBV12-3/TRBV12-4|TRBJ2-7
CASRTSGRYEQYF
TGTGCCAGCCGGACTAGCGGGAGATACGAGCAGTACTTC
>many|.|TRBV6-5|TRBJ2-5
CASSYGQFGAPGTQYF
TGTGCCAGCAGTTACGGCCAATTCGGGGCCCCTGGGACCCAGTACTTC
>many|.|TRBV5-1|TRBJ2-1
CASSTQGSLLNEQFF
TGCGCCAGCAGTACACAGGGTTCCCTACTAAATGAGCAGTTCTTC
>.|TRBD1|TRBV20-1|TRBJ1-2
CSGRDRGGYGYTF
TGCAGTGGAAGAGACAGGGGTGGCTATGGCTACACCTTC
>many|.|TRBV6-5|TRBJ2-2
CASSYSGNTGELFF
TGTGCCAGCAGTTACTCAGGGAACACCGGGGAGCTGTTTTTT
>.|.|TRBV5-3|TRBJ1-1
CARIQNNTEAFF
TGTGCCAGAATTCAGAATAACACTGAAGCTTTCTTT
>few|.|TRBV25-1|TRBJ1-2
CASSEFRDTPFYGYTF
TGTGCCAGCAGTGAATTCCGGGACACCCCCTTCTATGGCTACACCTTC
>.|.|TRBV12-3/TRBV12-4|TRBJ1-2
CASSPRGYGYTF
TGTGCCAGCAGCCCCAGGGGCTATGGCTACACCTTC
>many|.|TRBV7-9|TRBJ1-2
CASSLRENSHYGYTF
TGTGCCAGCAGCTTAAGGGAAAATTCCCACTATGGCTACACCTTC
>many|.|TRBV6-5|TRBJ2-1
CASSYPQAGRGGYEQFF
TGTGCCAGCAGTTACCCACAGGCAGGGCGGGGAGGTTATGAGCAGTTCTTC
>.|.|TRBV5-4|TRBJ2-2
CASSMGGFYRELFF
TGTGCCAGCAGTATGGGTGGGTTTTATCGGGAGCTGTTTTTT
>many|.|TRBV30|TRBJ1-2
CAWSVENLYGYTF
TGTGCCTGGAGTGTAGAGAACCTCTATGGCTACACCTTC
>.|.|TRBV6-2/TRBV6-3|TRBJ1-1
CASSYGGENTEAFF
TGTGCCAGCAGTTACGGAGGGGAGAACACTGAAGCTTTCTTT
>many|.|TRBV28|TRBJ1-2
CAASRAVRGYTF
TGTGCCGCGTCCAGGGCAGTACGAGGCTACACCTTC